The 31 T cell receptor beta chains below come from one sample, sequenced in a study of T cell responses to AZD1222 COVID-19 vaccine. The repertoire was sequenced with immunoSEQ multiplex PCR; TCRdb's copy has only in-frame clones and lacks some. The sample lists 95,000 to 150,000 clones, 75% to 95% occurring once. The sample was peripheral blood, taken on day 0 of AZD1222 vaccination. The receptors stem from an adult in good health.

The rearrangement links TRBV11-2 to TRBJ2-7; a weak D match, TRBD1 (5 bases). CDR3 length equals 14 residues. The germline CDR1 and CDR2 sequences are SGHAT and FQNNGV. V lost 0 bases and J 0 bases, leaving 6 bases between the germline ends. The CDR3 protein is CASSLETASYEQYF. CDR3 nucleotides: TGTGCCAGCAGCTTAGAGACAGCCTCCTACGAGCAGTACTTC.

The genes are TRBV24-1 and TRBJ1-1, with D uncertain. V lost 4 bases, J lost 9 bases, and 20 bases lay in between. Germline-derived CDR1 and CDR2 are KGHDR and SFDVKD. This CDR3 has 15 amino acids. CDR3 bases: TGTGCCACCAGTGACATCCAGAGATATAGAGGAAAAGCTTTCTTT. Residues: CATSDIQRYRGKAFF.

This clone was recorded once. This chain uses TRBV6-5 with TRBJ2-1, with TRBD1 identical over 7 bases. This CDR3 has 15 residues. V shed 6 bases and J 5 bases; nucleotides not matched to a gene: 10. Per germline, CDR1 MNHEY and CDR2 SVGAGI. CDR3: CASSTQGTRNNEQFF. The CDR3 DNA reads TGTGCCAGCAGCACACAGGGGACCCGTAACAATGAGCAGTTCTTC.

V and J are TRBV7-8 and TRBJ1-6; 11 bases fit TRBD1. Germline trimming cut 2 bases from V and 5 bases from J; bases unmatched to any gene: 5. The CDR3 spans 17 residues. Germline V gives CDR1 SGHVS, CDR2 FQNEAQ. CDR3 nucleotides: TGTGCCAGCAGCTTAAGGGACAGGGGGAATCATAATTCACCCCTCCACTTT. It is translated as CASSLRDRGNHNSPLHF.

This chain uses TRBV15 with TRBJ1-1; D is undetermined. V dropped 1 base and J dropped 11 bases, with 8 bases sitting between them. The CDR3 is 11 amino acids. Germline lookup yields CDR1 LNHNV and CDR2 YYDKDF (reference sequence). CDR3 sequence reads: CATSRGPWAFF. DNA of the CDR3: TGTGCCACCAGCAGAGGTCCGTGGGCTTTCTTT.

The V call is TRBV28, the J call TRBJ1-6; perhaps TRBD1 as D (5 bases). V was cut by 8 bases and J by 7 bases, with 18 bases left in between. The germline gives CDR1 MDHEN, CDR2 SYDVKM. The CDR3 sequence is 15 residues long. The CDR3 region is CASDQGSSWNSPLHF. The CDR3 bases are TGTGCCAGCGATCAGGGATCTTCGTGGAATTCACCCCTCCACTTT.

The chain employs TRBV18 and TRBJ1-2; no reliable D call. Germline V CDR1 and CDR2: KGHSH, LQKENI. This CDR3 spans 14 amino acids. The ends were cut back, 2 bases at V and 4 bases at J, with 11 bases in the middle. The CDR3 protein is CASSPAGNSYGYTF. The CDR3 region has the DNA TGTGCCAGCTCACCAGCCGGAAACTCCTATGGCTACACCTTC.

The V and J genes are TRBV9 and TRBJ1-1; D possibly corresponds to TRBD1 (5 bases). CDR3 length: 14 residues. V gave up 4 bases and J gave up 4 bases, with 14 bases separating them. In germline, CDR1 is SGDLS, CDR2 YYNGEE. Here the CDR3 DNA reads TGTGCCAGCAGCTCCGGACGCGGGGGCACTGAAGCTTTCTTT. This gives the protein CASSSGRGGTEAFF.

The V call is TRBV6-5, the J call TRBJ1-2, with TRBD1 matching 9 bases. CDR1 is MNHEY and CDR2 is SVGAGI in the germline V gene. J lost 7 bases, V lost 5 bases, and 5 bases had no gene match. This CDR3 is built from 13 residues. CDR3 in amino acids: CASSPQGAGGYTF. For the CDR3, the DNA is TGTGCCAGCAGTCCACAGGGGGCAGGTGGCTACACCTTC.

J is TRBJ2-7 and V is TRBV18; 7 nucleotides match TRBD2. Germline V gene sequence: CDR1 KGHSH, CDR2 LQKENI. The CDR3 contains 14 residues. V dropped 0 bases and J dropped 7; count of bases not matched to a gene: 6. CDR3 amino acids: CASSPPGGGGEQYF. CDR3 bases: TGTGCCAGCTCACCACCGGGCGGGGGTGGAGAGCAGTACTTC.

The CDR3 DNA reads as TGTGCCAGCAGCTTGGGAATGACAGTCATGAACACTGAAGCTTTCTTT. This translates into CASSLGMTVMNTEAFF. The V call is TRBV5-7, the J call TRBJ1-1; perhaps TRBD1 as D (5 bases). TRBV5-7 is filed as an ORF, its function uncertain. The CDR3 has 16 amino acids. Trimming took 0 bases from V and 0 from J, leaving 12 bases between them.

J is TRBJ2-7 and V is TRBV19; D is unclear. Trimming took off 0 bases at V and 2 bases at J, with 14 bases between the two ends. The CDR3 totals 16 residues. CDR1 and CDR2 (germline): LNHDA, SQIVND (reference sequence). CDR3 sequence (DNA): TGTGCCAGTAGTATAGAGGGTGGGATCTACCCCTACGAGCAGTACTTC. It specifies CASSIEGGIYPYEQYF.

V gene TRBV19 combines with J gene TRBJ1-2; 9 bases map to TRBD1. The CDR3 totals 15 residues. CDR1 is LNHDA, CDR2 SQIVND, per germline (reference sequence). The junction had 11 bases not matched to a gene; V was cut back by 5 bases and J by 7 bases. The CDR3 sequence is CASSPGQGPGFGYTF. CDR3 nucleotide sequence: TGTGCCAGTAGTCCAGGACAGGGGCCAGGATTTGGCTACACCTTC.

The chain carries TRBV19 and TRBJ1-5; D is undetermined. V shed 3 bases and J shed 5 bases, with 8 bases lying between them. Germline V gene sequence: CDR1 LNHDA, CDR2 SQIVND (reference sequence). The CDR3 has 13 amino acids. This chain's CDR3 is CASSIRHDQPQHF. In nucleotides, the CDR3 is TGTGCCAGTAGTATCAGGCACGATCAGCCCCAGCATTTT.

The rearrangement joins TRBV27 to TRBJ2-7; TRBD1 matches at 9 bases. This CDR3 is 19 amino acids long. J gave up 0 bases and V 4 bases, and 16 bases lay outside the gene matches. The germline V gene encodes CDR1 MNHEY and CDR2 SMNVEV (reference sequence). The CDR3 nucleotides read TGTGCCAGCAGTTCCAGGTGGAGGACAGGGGACAAGAGCTCCTACGAGCAGTACTTC. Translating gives CASSSRWRTGDKSSYEQYF.

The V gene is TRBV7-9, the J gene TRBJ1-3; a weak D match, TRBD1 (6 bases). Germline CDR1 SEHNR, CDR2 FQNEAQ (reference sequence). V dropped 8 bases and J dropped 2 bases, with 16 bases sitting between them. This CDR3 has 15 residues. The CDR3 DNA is TGTGCCAGCGCCTTAGCGGGGGCTGCTGGAAACACCATATATTTT. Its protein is CASALAGAAGNTIYF.

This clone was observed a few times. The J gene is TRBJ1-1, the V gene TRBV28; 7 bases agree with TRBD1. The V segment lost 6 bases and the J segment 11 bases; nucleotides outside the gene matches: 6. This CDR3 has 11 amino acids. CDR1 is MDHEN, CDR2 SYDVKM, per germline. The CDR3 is CASSQGGGAFF. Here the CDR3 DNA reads TGTGCCAGCAGCCAAGGGGGCGGGGCTTTCTTT.

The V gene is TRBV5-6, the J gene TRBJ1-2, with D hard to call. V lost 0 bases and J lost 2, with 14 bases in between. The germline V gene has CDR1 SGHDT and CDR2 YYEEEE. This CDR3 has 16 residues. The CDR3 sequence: CASSLARSQTNYGYTF. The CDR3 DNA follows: TGTGCCAGCAGCTTGGCCCGATCCCAGACGAACTATGGCTACACCTTC.

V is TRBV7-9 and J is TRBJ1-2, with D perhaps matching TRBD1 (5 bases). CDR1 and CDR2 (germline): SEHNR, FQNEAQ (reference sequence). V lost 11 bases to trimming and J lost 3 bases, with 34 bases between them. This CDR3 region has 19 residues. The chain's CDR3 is CAGEHPPRQNSGLYYGYTF. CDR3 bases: TGTGCCGGAGAACACCCACCGAGACAAAATTCGGGGCTTTACTATGGCTACACCTTC.

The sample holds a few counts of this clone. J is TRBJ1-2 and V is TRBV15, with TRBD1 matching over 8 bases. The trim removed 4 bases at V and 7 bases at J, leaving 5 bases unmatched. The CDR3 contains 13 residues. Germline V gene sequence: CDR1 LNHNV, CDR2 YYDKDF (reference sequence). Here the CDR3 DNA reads TGTGCCACCAGCAACGGACAGGGTGGTGGCTACACCTTC. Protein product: CATSNGQGGGYTF.

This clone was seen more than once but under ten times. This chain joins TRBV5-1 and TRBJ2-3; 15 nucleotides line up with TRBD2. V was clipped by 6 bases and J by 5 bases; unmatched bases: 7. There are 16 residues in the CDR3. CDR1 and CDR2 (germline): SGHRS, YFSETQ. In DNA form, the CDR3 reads TGCGCCAGCAACCCTTGGGGACTAGCGGGAGGAGATACGCAGTATTTT. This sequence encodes CASNPWGLAGGDTQYF.

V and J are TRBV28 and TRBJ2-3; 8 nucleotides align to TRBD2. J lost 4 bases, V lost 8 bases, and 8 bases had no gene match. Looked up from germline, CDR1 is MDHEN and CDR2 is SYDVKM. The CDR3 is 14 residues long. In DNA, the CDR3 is TGTGCCAGCTTTCCGGGAGGGGTTGCAGATACGCAGTATTTT. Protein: CASFPGGVADTQYF.

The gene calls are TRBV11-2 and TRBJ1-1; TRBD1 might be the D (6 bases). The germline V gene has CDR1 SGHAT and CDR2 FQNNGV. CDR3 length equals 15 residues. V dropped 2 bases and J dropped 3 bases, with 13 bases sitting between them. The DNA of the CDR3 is TGTGCCAGCAGCTTATTAGGGACACTCTACACTGAAGCTTTCTTT. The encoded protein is CASSLLGTLYTEAFF.

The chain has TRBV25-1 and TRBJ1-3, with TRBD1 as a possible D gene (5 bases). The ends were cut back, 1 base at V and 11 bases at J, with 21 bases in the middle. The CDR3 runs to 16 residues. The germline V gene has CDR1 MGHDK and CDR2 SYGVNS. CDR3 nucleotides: TGTGCCAGCAGTGAATTGGGGGAAGGAGTGGTTAGGCCCATATATTTT. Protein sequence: CASSELGEGVVRPIYF.

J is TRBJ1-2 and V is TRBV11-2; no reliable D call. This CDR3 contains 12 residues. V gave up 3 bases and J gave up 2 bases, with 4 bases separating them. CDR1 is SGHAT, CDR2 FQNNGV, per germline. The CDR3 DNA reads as TGTGCCAGCAGCTTCGTCAACTATGGCTACACCTTC. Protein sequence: CASSFVNYGYTF.

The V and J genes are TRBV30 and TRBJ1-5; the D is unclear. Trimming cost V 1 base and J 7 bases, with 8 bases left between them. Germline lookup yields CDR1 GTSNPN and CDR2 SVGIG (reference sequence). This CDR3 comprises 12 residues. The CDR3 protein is CAWSGTSQPQHF. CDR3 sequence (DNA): TGTGCCTGGAGTGGAACTTCGCAGCCCCAGCATTTT.

The DNA of the CDR3 is TGTGCCAGCAGACGAGCCCAGGGGGCCCAATCCTACGAGCAGTACTTC. Residues: CASRRAQGAQSYEQYF. The V call is TRBV27, the J call TRBJ2-7; 8 nucleotides agree with TRBD1. The CDR3 loop spans 16 amino acids. V lost 6 bases and J lost 1; bases outside the gene matches: 11. Per the germline V gene, CDR1 is MNHEY and CDR2 is SMNVEV (reference sequence).

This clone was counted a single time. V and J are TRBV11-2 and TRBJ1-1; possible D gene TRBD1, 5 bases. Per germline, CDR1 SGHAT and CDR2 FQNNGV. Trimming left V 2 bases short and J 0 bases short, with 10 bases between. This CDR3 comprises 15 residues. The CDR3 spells CASSLQGRMNTEAFF. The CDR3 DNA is TGTGCCAGCAGCTTACAGGGACGGATGAACACTGAAGCTTTCTTT.

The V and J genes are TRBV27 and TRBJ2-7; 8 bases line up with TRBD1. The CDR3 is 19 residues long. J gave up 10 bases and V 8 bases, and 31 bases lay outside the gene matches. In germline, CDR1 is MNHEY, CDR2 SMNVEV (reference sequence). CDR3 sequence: CASLPPGQAPSVRDLRQYF. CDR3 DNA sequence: TGTGCCAGCCTCCCCCCGGGACAGGCCCCTTCCGTGCGGGATCTCCGTCAGTACTTC.

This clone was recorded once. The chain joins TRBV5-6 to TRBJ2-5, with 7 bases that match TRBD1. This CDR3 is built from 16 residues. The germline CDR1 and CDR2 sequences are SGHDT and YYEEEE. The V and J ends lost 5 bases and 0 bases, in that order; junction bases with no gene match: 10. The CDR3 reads CASRTRTGSYQETQYF. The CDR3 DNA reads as TGTGCCAGCAGAACCCGGACAGGATCGTACCAAGAGACCCAGTACTTC.

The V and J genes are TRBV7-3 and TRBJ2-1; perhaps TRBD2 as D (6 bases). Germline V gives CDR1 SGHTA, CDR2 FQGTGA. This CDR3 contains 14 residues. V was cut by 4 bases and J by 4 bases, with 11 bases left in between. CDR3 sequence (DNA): TGTGCCAGCAGCTACACCGGGGGATACAATGAGCAGTTCTTC. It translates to CASSYTGGYNEQFF.